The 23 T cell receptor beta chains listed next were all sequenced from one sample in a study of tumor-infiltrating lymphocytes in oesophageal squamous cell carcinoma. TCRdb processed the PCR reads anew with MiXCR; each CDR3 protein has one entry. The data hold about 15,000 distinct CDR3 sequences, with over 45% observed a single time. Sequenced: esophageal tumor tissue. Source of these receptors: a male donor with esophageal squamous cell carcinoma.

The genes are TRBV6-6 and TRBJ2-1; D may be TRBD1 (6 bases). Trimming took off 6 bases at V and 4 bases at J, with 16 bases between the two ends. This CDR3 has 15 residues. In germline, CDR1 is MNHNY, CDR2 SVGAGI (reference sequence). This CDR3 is CASSARGTTYNEQFF. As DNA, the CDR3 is TGTGCCAGCAGCGCGAGGGGGACAACATACAATGAGCAGTTCTTC.

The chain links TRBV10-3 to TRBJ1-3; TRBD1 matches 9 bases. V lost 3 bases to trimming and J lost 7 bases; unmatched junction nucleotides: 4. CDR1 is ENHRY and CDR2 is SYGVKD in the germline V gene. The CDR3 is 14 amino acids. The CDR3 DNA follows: TGTGCCATCAGTGAAGGGACAGGGAGTAACACCATATATTTT. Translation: CAISEGTGSNTIYF.

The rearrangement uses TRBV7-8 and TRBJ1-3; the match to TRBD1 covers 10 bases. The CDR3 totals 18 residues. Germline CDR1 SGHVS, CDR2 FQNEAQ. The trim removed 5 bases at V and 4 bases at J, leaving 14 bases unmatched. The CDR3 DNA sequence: TGTGCCAGCAGCCCGATCCCGGGACAGGGGTTCGGAGGAAACACCATATATTTT. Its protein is CASSPIPGQGFGGNTIYF.

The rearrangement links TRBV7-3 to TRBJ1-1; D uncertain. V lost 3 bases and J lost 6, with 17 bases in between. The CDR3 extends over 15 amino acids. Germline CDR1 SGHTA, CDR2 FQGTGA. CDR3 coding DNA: TGTGCCAGCAGCTTCTCTTTCAGAAACGAAGCTGAAGCTTTCTTT. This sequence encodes CASSFSFRNEAEAFF.

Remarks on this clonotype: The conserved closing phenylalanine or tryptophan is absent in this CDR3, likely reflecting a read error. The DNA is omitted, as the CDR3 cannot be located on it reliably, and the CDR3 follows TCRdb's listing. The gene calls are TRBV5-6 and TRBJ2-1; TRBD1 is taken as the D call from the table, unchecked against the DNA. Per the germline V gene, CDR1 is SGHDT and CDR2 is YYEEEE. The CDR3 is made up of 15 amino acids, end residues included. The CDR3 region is CASSPAGQYGYTFGS.

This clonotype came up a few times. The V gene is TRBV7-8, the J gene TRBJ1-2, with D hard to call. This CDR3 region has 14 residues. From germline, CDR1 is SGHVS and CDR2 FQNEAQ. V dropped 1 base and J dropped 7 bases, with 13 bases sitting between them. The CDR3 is CASSLELGRSGYTF. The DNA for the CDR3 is TGTGCCAGCAGCTTAGAGCTCGGGAGGAGTGGCTACACCTTC.

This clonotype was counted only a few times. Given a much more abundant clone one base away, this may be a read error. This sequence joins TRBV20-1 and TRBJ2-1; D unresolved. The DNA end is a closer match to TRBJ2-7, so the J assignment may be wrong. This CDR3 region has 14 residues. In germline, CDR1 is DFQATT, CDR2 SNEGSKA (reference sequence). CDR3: CSTEDPSLRNEQYF. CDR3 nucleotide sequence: TGCAGCACCGAGGACCCTTCTCTCCGCAATGAGCAGTACTTC.

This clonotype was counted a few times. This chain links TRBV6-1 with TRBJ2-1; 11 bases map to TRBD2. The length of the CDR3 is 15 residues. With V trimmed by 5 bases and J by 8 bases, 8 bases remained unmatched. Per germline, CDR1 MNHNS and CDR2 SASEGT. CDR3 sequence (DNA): TGTGCCAGCAGTTGGCTAGCGGGAGGCGGTGATGAGCAGTTCTTC. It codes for CASSWLAGGGDEQFF.

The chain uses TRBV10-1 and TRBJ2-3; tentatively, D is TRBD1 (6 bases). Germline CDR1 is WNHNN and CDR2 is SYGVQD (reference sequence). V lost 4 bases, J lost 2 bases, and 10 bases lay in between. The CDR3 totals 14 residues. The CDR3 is CASSGDTITDTQYF. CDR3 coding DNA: TGCGCCAGCAGTGGGGACACTATCACAGATACGCAGTATTTT.

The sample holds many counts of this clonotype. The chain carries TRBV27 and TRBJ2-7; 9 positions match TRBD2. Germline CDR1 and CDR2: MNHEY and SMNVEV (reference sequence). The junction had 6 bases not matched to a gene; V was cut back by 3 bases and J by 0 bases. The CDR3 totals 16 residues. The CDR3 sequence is CASSLTSGRISYEQYF. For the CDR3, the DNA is TGTGCCAGCAGTTTGACTAGCGGCAGGATCTCCTACGAGCAGTACTTC.

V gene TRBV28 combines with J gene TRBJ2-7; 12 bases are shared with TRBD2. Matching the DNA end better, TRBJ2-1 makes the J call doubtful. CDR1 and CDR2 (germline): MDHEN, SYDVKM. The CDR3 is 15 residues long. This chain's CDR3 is CASSWTSGTYNEQFF. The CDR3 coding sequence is TGTGCCAGCAGTTGGACTAGCGGGACTTACAATGAGCAGTTCTTC.

The CDR3 loop reads CASSTTTSTDTQYF. In nucleotides, the CDR3 is TGTGCCAGCAGCACCACTACTAGCACAGATACGCAGTATTTT. The chain combines TRBV7-2 with TRBJ2-3; no definite D call. This CDR3 has 14 amino acids. CDR1 SGHTA and CDR2 FQGNSA come from the germline V gene. V dropped 5 bases and J dropped 0 bases, with 9 bases sitting between them.

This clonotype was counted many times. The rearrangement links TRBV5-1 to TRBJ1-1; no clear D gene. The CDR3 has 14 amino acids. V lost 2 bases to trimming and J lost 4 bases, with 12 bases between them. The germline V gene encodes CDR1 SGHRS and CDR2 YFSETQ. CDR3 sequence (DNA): TGCGCCAGCAGCTTCGGGGTCGTAGGCACTGAAGCTTTCTTT. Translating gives CASSFGVVGTEAFF. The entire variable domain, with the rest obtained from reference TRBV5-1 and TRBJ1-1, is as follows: KAGVTQTPRYLIKTRGQQVTLSCSPISGHRSVSWYQQTPGQGLQFLFEYFSETQRNKGNFPGRFSGRQFSNSRSEMNVSTLELGDSALYLCASSFGVVGTEAFFGQGTRLTVV.

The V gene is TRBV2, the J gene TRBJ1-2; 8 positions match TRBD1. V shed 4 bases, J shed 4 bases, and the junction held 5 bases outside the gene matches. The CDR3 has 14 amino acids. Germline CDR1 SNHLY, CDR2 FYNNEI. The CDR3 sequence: CASSGLGQGYGYTF. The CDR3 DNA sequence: TGTGCCAGCAGTGGTCTTGGACAGGGCTATGGCTACACCTTC.

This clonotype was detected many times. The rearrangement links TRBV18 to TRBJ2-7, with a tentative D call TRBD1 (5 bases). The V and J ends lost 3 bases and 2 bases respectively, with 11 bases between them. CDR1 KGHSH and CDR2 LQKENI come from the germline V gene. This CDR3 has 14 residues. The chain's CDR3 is CASSPRQGTYEQYF. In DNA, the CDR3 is TGTGCCAGCTCACCCAGGCAGGGCACCTACGAGCAGTACTTC.

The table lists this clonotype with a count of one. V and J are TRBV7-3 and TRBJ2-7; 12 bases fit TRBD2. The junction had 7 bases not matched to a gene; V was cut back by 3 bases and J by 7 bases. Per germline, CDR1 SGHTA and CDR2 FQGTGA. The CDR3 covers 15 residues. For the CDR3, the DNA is TGTGCCAGCAGCTTCCTAGCGGGAGGGTACAATGAGCAGTACTTC. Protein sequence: CASSFLAGGYNEQYF.

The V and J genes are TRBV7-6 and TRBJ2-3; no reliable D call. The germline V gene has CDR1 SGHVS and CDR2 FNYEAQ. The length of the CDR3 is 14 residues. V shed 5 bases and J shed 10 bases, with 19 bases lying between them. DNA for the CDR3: TGTGCCAGCAGCCAATCTAGGGCCGAGATAGCGCAGTATTTT. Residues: CASSQSRAEIAQYF.

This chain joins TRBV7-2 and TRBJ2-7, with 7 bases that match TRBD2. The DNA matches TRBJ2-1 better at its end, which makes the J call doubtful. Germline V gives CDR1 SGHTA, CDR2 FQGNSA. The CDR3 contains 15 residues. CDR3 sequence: CASSLEGGVYNEQFF. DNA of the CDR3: TGTGCCAGCAGCTTAGAGGGAGGGGTCTACAATGAGCAGTTCTTC.

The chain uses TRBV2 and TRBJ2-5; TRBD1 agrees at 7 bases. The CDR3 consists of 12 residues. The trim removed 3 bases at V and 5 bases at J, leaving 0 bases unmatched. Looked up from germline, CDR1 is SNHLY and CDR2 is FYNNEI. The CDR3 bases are TGTGCCAGCAGTGACAGGGGGGAGACCCAGTACTTC. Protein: CASSDRGETQYF.

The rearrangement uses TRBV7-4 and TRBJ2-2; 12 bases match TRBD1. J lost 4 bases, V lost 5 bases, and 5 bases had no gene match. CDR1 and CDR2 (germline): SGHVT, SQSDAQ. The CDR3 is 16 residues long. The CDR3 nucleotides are TGTGCCAGCAGCCCCGGGACAGGGGGCGGCACCGGGGAGCTGTTTTTT. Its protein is CASSPGTGGGTGELFF.

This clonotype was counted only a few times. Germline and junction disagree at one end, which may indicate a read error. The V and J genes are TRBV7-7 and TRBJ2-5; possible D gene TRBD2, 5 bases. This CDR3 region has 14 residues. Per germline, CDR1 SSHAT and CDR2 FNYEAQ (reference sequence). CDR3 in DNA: TGTGCTAGCAGCCCATCGGGGATACAAGAGACCCAGTACTTC. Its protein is CASSPSGIQETQYF. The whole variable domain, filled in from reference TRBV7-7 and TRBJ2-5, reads GAGVSQSPRYKVTKRGQDVTLRCDPISSHATLYWYQQALGQGPEFLTYFNYEAQPDKSGLPSDRFSAERPEGSISTLTIQRTEQRDSAMYRCASSPSGIQETQYFGPGTRLLVL.

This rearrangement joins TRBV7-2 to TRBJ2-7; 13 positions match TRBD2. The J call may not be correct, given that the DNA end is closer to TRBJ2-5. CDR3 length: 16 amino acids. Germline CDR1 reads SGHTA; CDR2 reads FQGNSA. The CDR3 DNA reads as TGTGCCAGCAGCTCTCGACTAGCGGGAGGTCACGAGACCCAGTACTTC. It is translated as CASSSRLAGGHETQYF.

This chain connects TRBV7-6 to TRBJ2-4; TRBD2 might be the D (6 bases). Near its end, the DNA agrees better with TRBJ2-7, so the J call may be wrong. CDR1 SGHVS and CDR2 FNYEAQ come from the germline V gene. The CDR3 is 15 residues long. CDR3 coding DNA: TGTGCCAGCAGCTTAGGGGCTAGCGTAGCCTACGAGCAGTACTTC. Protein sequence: CASSLGASVAYEQYF.